This T cell receptor beta chain appears in the sequencing data of a study of blood T cell repertoires in COVID-19. Study in general: Sites across the United States, Italy and Spain contributed samples from acute and convalescent COVID-19.

TCRdb's copy holds only in-frame clones and misses some; the assay was immunoSEQ multiplex PCR. Of approximately 26,000 clones in the sample, roughly 90% are singletons; the top ten hold about 3%. The germline CDR1 and CDR2 sequences are LGHDT and YNNKEL (reference sequence). Trimming at V came to 1 base and at J to 8 bases, leaving 8 bases not matched to a gene. The CDR3 is made up of 16 amino acids. This TCR was sampled from a human donor in a cohort sampled during active COVID-19. V and J are TRBV3-1 (or the pseudogene TRBV3-2) and TRBJ2-1; 10 bases map to TRBD2. The specimen sequenced was peripheral blood. Written as DNA, the CDR3 is TGTGCCAGCAGCCAAGGCATCCCAGCGGGGGGGCATGAGCAGTTCTTC. It encodes CASSQGIPAGGHEQFF.